This T cell receptor (beta chain) was observed in a study of Ad26.COV2.S vaccination and SARS-CoV-2 variants. The overall study: Of the COV1001 trial arms, the Ad26.COV2.S arm included the donor. Once or twice, 56 days apart, Ad26.COV2.S was delivered intramuscularly. Study-wide findings and caveats: While placebo recipients had lower spike-specific TCR breadth, vaccine recipients had more. Considerable breadth of spike-specific CD8+ and CD4+ T cell responses has reportedly been documented following vaccination.

Deletions cut 7 bases from V and 5 bases from J, with 11 bases between. This CDR3 has 12 residues. Germline CDR1 LNHDA, CDR2 SQIVND (reference sequence). TCRdb's table, derived via immunoSEQ multiplex PCR, lists solely in-frame clones and lacks some. The table has about 420,000 clones, over 75% seen once. On this clone itself: Its target is not known.

Treatment defined: 15 to 20 received Ad26.COV2.S at low or high dose, single or two shots; about 5 received placebo; per-sample allocation not given. All samples were drawn on day 63, counting from the first vaccine or placebo injection. The sample in question was peripheral blood, obtained in a trial of Ad26.COV2.S vaccine versus placebo. This TCR came from a person aged 18-65 years who received the Ad26.COV2.S COVID-19 vaccine or a placebo. The gene calls are TRBV19 and TRBJ1-1; no definite D call. In nucleotides, the CDR3 is TGTGCCAGTAAAACACAGACGACTGAAGCTTTCTTT. Translation gives CASKTQTTEAFF.